This TCR beta chain was retrieved from a study of blood T cell repertoires in COVID-19. V gave up 6 bases and J gave up 2 bases, with 17 bases separating them. The CDR3 is 15 amino acids. Germline-derived CDR1 and CDR2 are SGDLS and YYNGEE. Some clones are missing from TCRdb's copy, which holds only in-frame ones; the method was immunoSEQ multiplex PCR. The table records some 340,000 clones, about 90% of them present only once. Cohort 3 donors were reported recovered after two negative PCRs, clearance, or symptom resolution. The TCR originated in a woman aged 25 to 39 who had recovered from COVID-19. J is TRBJ1-2 and V is TRBV9, with a tentative D call TRBD1 (5 bases). Sequenced material: PBMCs or T cells enriched from blood (not recorded which). CDR3 bases: TGTGCCAGCACCCGTTCCGGGACTCCAAACTATGGCTACACCTTC. As protein: CASTRSGTPNYGYTF.